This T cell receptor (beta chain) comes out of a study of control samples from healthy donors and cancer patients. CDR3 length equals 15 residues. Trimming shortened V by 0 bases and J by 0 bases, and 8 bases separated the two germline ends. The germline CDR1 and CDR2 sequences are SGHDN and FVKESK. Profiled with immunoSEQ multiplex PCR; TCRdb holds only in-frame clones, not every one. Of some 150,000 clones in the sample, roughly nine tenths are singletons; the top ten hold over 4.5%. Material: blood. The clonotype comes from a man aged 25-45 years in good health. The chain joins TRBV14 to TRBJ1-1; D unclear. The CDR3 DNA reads TGTGCCAGCAGCCAAGATCCAGCTATGAACACTGAAGCTTTCTTT. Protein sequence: CASSQDPAMNTEAFF.